These 5 T cell receptor beta chains came from one sample sequenced in a study of T cell responses to AZD1222 COVID-19 vaccine. Here immunoSEQ multiplex PCR was the method, and the copy in TCRdb shows in-frame clones only, minus some. This sample has roughly 100,000 clones, with 88% found just once. The sequencing used peripheral blood, collected on day 0 of AZD1222 vaccination. The source of these receptors is an adult in good health.

The chain carries TRBV7-8 and TRBJ1-5, with 12 bases that match TRBD1. The CDR3 length is 15 residues. Germline values: CDR1 SGHVS, CDR2 FQNEAQ. V shed 5 bases, J shed 6 bases, and the junction held 5 bases outside the gene matches. The CDR3 loop reads CASSPGTGGRQPQHF. CDR3 nucleotide sequence: TGTGCCAGCAGCCCCGGGACAGGGGGCCGTCAGCCCCAGCATTTT.

The chain couples TRBV10-3 to TRBJ2-3; 13 bases are a match to TRBD2. With 10 bases clipped from V and 1 base from J, the junction kept 2 bases outside the gene matches. The CDR3 is 14 amino acids. CDR1 ENHRY and CDR2 SYGVKD come from the germline V gene. CDR3 bases: TGTGCCAGTGGGACTAGCGGGGGCACAGATACGCAGTATTTT. Protein: CASGTSGGTDTQYF.

This clone was found once. The gene calls are TRBV28 and TRBJ1-4; 7 nucleotides align to TRBD1. The ends lost 4 bases at V and 6 bases at J; junction bases unmatched: 17. The germline gives CDR1 MDHEN, CDR2 SYDVKM. This CDR3 is 18 amino acids long. CDR3 coding DNA: TGTGCCAGCAGTTCCCGCGGCAGGGGGAGGGGGAATTATGAAAAACTGTTTTTT. Its protein is CASSSRGRGRGNYEKLFF.

The chain combines TRBV2 with TRBJ1-2; D possibly corresponds to TRBD1 (5 bases). V was trimmed by 2 bases and J by 5 bases, leaving 21 bases between them. The germline gives CDR1 SNHLY, CDR2 FYNNEI. The CDR3 loop spans 17 amino acids. For the CDR3, the DNA is TGTGCCAGCAGTGAAACCCGAACAGGAATTTTGTCTTATGGCTACACCTTC. Protein product: CASSETRTGILSYGYTF.

A few counts support this clone. The chain uses TRBV10-3 and TRBJ2-2; no definite D call. The germline gives CDR1 ENHRY, CDR2 SYGVKD. The CDR3 runs to 12 residues. The germline V and J ends were trimmed by 7 bases and 0 bases, with 3 bases remaining between them. This CDR3 is CAITANTGELFF. CDR3 sequence (DNA): TGTGCCATCACGGCGAACACCGGGGAGCTGTTTTTT.